The 27 T cell receptor beta chains presented below share a single source sample, sequenced in a study of blood T cell repertoires in COVID-19. Generated by immunoSEQ multiplex PCR, the TCRdb table keeps only in-frame clones and is missing some. There are about 300,000 clones in the sample; under 90% occur only once, and roughly 2.9% lies in the top ten. The specimen sequenced was PBMCs or T cells enriched from blood (not recorded which). All receptors come from a woman between 50 and 59 years old who had been exposed to COVID-19.

The J gene is TRBJ2-5, the V gene TRBV2; TRBD1 matches at 8 bases. J gave up 5 bases and V 7 bases, and 9 bases lay outside the gene matches. Germline V gene lookup returns CDR1 SNHLY and CDR2 FYNNEI. The length of the CDR3 is 14 residues. The CDR3: CASMDRAGRETQYF. The CDR3 DNA follows: TGTGCCAGCATGGACAGGGCCGGTCGTGAGACCCAGTACTTC. Using reference TRBV2 and TRBJ2-5 for the parts outside the CDR3, the full variable domain is EPEVTQTPSHQVTQMGQEVILRCVPISNHLYFYWYRQILGQKVEFLVSFYNNEISEKSEIFDDQFSVERPDGSNFTLKIRSTKLEDSAMYFCASMDRAGRETQYFGPGTRLLVL.

The gene calls are TRBV28 and TRBJ1-5, with D possibly matching TRBD1 (5 bases). Looked up from germline, CDR1 is MDHEN and CDR2 is SYDVKM. The germline V and J ends were trimmed by 2 bases and 4 bases, with 15 bases remaining between them. CDR3 length: 16 residues. The CDR3 here is CASSLQWGPPNQPQHF. The CDR3 DNA is TGTGCCAGCAGTTTACAATGGGGCCCTCCAAATCAGCCCCAGCATTTT.

This clone has only one observation. The J gene is TRBJ2-7, the V gene TRBV6-5; tentative D call: TRBD2 (5 bases). The CDR3 is made up of 15 amino acids. Germline-derived CDR1 and CDR2 are MNHEY and SVGAGI. The V gene lost 2 bases and the J gene lost 2 bases, with 13 bases spanning the gap. CDR3 DNA: TGTGCCAGCAGTTACGGCGGCACTAGAGCCTACGAGCAGTACTTC. It translates to CASSYGGTRAYEQYF.

Of note for this clone: Other DNA sequences in this sample translate to the same CDR3. The V and J genes are TRBV28 and TRBJ1-5; TRBD1 agrees at 8 bases. The V gene's germline CDR1 is MDHEN and CDR2 SYDVKM. J gave up 5 bases and V 4 bases, and 7 bases lay outside the gene matches. This CDR3 contains 15 residues. CDR3 bases: TGTGCCAGCAGTTGGGGGACAGGAATGGATCAGCCCCAGCATTTT. Translated, it gives CASSWGTGMDQPQHF.

This clone was counted a single time. J is TRBJ1-6 and V is TRBV5-1; D possibly corresponds to TRBD1 (5 bases). V was shortened by 0 bases and J by 7 bases, with 8 bases between the two germline ends. The CDR3 covers 14 residues. The germline CDR1 and CDR2 sequences are SGHRS and YFSETQ. CDR3: CASSLAGFNSPLHF. The DNA for the CDR3 is TGCGCCAGCAGCTTGGCAGGGTTCAATTCACCCCTCCACTTT.

This chain uses TRBV29-1 with TRBJ2-1; 8 nucleotides agree with TRBD1. V dropped 1 base and J dropped 4; count of bases not matched to a gene: 3. Germline V gene data show CDR1 as SQVTM and CDR2 as ANQGSEA. This CDR3 has 14 residues. The CDR3 coding sequence is TGCAGCGTTGAAGCCGGGACAGGATACAATGAGCAGTTCTTC. This encodes CSVEAGTGYNEQFF.

This chain links TRBV11-2 with TRBJ2-7; no clear D. The CDR3 is 14 amino acids. Germline V gives CDR1 SGHAT, CDR2 FQNNGV. V lost 2 bases and J 3 bases, leaving 11 bases between the germline ends. The CDR3 sequence: CASSLKSLVYEQYF. CDR3 bases: TGTGCCAGCAGCTTAAAGAGCTTAGTCTACGAGCAGTACTTC. Full variable domain (outside the CDR3, taken from reference TRBV11-2 and TRBJ2-7): EAGVAQSPRYKIIEKRQSVAFWCNPISGHATLYWYQQILGQGPKLLIQFQNNGVVDDSQLPKDRFSAERLKGVDSTLKIQPAKLEDSAVYLCASSLKSLVYEQYFGPGTRLTVT.

The J gene is TRBJ2-7, the V gene TRBV5-4; the D gene is possibly TRBD1 (5 bases). This CDR3 spans 13 amino acids. V shed 9 bases and J shed 2 bases, with 15 bases lying between them. Germline V CDR1 and CDR2: SGHNT, YYREEE (reference sequence). The CDR3 nucleotides read TGTGCCATAGGGGATAGGGGAACCTACGAGCAGTACTTC. Protein product: CAIGDRGTYEQYF. The full variable domain, in which reference TRBV5-4 and TRBJ2-7 provide the parts outside the CDR3, is ETGVTQSPTHLIKTRGQQVTLRCSSQSGHNTVSWYQQALGQGPQFIFQYYREEENGRGNFPPRFSGLQFPNYSSELNVNALELDDSALYLCAIGDRGTYEQYFGPGTRLTVT.

This chain connects TRBV4-1 to TRBJ2-7, with 11 nucleotides matching TRBD2. Germline CDR1 MGHRA, CDR2 YSYEKL. The CDR3 contains 17 residues. Trimming removed 1 base from V and 4 bases from J; junction bases left unmatched: 9. CDR3 nucleotide sequence: TGCGCCAGCAGCCAAGCAGGAATAGCGGGGGGGCCTTACGAGCAGTACTTC. Translated: CASSQAGIAGGPYEQYF.

This clone was observed a handful of times. This chain links TRBV30 with TRBJ2-2; tentative D call: TRBD1 (5 bases). This CDR3 has 14 residues. Germline lookup yields CDR1 GTSNPN and CDR2 SVGIG (reference sequence). V was trimmed by 3 bases and J by 4 bases, leaving 12 bases between them. CDR3 sequence (DNA): TGTGCCTGGAGCTGGACACGAGTCACCGGGGAGCTGTTTTTT. This encodes CAWSWTRVTGELFF.

V gene TRBV19 combines with J gene TRBJ1-6, with D possibly being TRBD1 (5 bases). The CDR3 spans 16 residues. V lost 1 base and J lost 4, with 11 bases in between. Germline CDR1 and CDR2: LNHDA and SQIVND (reference sequence). Here the CDR3 DNA reads TGTGCCAGTAGTATAGGGGCCGACAGTTATAATTCACCCCTCCACTTT. It specifies CASSIGADSYNSPLHF.

This clone was found a few times. This chain uses TRBV20-1 with TRBJ1-2, with TRBD1 as a possible D gene (6 bases). The length of the CDR3 is 11 residues. CDR1 DFQATT and CDR2 SNEGSKA come from the germline V gene (reference sequence). V dropped 4 bases and J dropped 7 bases, with 10 bases sitting between them. The CDR3 reads CSAMRGSGYTF. The CDR3, as DNA: TGCAGTGCTATGAGGGGGAGTGGCTACACCTTC.

This clone was observed once. The chain joins TRBV10-3 to TRBJ2-1, with 11 bases identical to TRBD2. From germline, CDR1 is ENHRY and CDR2 SYGVKD. V shed 0 bases and J 3 bases; nucleotides not matched to a gene: 7. The CDR3 spans 18 residues. The CDR3 loop reads CAISESRVAGGVYNEQFF. The CDR3 DNA reads as TGTGCCATCAGTGAGTCGAGAGTAGCGGGGGGGGTCTACAATGAGCAGTTCTTC.

There are a few counts of this clone. The chain links TRBV10-3 to TRBJ2-7; the match to TRBD1 covers 8 bases. Trimming at V came to 3 bases and at J to 3 bases, leaving 7 bases not matched to a gene. The CDR3 consists of 15 residues. Germline CDR1 and CDR2: ENHRY and SYGVKD. The CDR3 nucleotides read TGTGCCATCAGTGAAAGGGCAGGGGGCGGCTACGAGCAGTACTTC. Amino acids: CAISERAGGGYEQYF.

V usage is TRBV6-2 or TRBV6-3 and J usage is TRBJ1-1; TRBD1 is a possible D gene (6 bases). Between the trimmed V and J ends, which lost 4 bases and 4 bases, there was a span of 16 bases. Germline CDR1 reads MNHEY; CDR2 reads SVGEGT. CDR3 size: 15 residues. The CDR3 sequence is CASSSTGSKGTEAFF. The CDR3 bases are TGTGCCAGCAGTTCCACAGGGTCAAAGGGCACTGAAGCTTTCTTT.

The gene calls are TRBV28 and TRBJ2-2, with TRBD1 matching 10 bases. Germline values: CDR1 MDHEN, CDR2 SYDVKM. Trimming cost V 7 bases and J 0 bases; bases outside gene matches: 17. This CDR3 comprises 20 residues. The CDR3: CASNLFFARGQGANTGELFF. In DNA, the CDR3 is TGTGCCAGCAACCTGTTCTTCGCCCGTGGACAGGGGGCGAACACCGGGGAGCTGTTTTTT.

V usage is TRBV9 and J usage is TRBJ1-6, with D maybe TRBD1 (5 bases). Trimming took off 2 bases at V and 2 bases at J, with 11 bases between the two ends. Per germline, CDR1 SGDLS and CDR2 YYNGEE. The CDR3 is 16 amino acids. The CDR3 spells CASSVSGGPYNSPLHF. CDR3 DNA sequence: TGTGCCAGCAGCGTCTCCGGGGGACCCTATAATTCACCCCTCCACTTT. The entire variable domain, with the rest obtained from reference TRBV9 and TRBJ1-6, is as follows: DSGVTQTPKHLITATGQRVTLRCSPRSGDLSVYWYQQSLDQGLQFLIQYYNGEERAKGNILERFSAQQFPDLHSELNLSSLELGDSALYFCASSVSGGPYNSPLHFGNGTRLTVT.

The CDR3 DNA is TGTGCCACCGAGGTTCAGCCCCAGCATTTT. Translating it yields CATEVQPQHF. This chain connects TRBV6-5 to TRBJ1-5; D is ambiguous. Trimming left V 10 bases short and J 6 bases short, with 7 bases between. The CDR3 totals 10 residues. Germline V gives CDR1 MNHEY, CDR2 SVGAGI.

The chain recombines TRBV28 with TRBJ1-3; D gene unclear. Germline loops: CDR1 MDHEN, CDR2 SYDVKM. Trimming took 4 bases from V and 0 from J, leaving 7 bases between them. This CDR3 contains 14 residues. The CDR3 sequence: CASSSAGSGNTIYF. CDR3 in DNA: TGTGCCAGCAGTTCGGCGGGCTCTGGAAACACCATATATTTT.

CDR3 DNA: TGTGCCACCAGCACCTCTCGCACAGGGTATTCTGGAAACACCATATATTTT. Amino acids: CATSTSRTGYSGNTIYF. V gene TRBV15 combines with J gene TRBJ1-3; maybe TRBD1 (6 bases). Germline lookup yields CDR1 LNHNV and CDR2 YYDKDF (reference sequence). The CDR3 length is 17 residues. Trimming pared 4 bases from V and 1 base from J, leaving 17 bases between. Looking up the rest from reference TRBV15 and TRBJ1-3 gives the full variable domain: DAMVIQNPRYQVTQFGKPVTLSCSQTLNHNVMYWYQQKSSQAPKLLFHYYDKDFNNEADTPDNFQSRRPNTSFCFLDIRSPGLGDTAMYLCATSTSRTGYSGNTIYFGEGSWLTVV.

The chain recombines TRBV28 with TRBJ2-3; 7 bases line up with TRBD1. This CDR3 has 15 residues. Germline CDR1 reads MDHEN; CDR2 reads SYDVKM. V was pared by 6 bases and J by 0 bases, with 6 bases of the junction left unmatched. CDR3 coding DNA: TGTGCCAGCAGCCTCAGGGGACAGAGCACAGATACGCAGTATTTT. This codes for CASSLRGQSTDTQYF.

J is TRBJ1-4 and V is TRBV28, with 10 bases matching TRBD1. Germline V CDR1 and CDR2: MDHEN, SYDVKM. Trimming took 1 base from V and 11 from J; bases not matched to a gene: 7. The CDR3 length is 15 residues. This CDR3 is CASSLSVGQGRKLFF. CDR3 DNA sequence: TGTGCCAGCAGTTTATCGGTGGGACAGGGGCGGAAACTGTTTTTT.

This sequence joins TRBV7-2 and TRBJ1-3; TRBD1 might be the D (5 bases). Germline CDR1 and CDR2: SGHTA and FQGNSA. V lost 5 bases and J lost 9, with 20 bases in between. The CDR3 loop spans 15 amino acids. The CDR3 sequence is CASSQPARAASTIYF. The CDR3 DNA reads as TGTGCCAGCAGCCAGCCCGCCAGGGCAGCTAGCACCATATATTTT. The complete variable domain, with remaining parts taken from reference TRBV7-2 and TRBJ1-3, reads GAGVSQSPSNKVTEKGKDVELRCDPISGHTALYWYRQSLGQGLEFLIYFQGNSAPDKSGLPSDRFSAERTGGSVSTLTIQRTQQEDSAVYLCASSQPARAASTIYFGEGSWLTVV.

This chain joins TRBV1 and TRBJ1-4; TRBD1 is taken as the D call from the table, unchecked against the DNA. TRBV1 is shown as a pseudogene. The CDR3 loop spans 16 amino acids. DNA for the CDR3: TGCACCAGCAGCCATTCCCGGGACAGGATAAATGAAAAACTGTTTTTT. Amino acid sequence: CTSSHSRDRINEKLFF.

The rearrangement uses TRBV27 and TRBJ1-6; perhaps TRBD1 as D (6 bases). Germline-derived CDR1 and CDR2 are MNHEY and SMNVEV (reference sequence). The CDR3 is 14 residues long. Trimming stripped 5 bases from V and 10 bases from J, with 15 bases between. The CDR3 coding sequence is TGTGCCAGCAGTCCCACAGGGTCGAGGTCACCCCTCCACTTT. Protein sequence: CASSPTGSRSPLHF.

This clone showed up just a few times. The rearrangement uses TRBV4-1 and TRBJ1-4; D is perhaps TRBD1 (6 bases). The germline V gene encodes CDR1 MGHRA and CDR2 YSYEKL. There are 15 residues in the CDR3. Trimming removed 5 bases from V and 0 bases from J, with 10 bases in between. CDR3 protein: CASSIRTATNEKLFF. The CDR3 bases are TGCGCCAGCAGCATTCGGACAGCAACTAATGAAAAACTGTTTTTT.

CDR3 in amino acids: CASSLGTGGLEGYTF. The CDR3 coding sequence is TGTGCCAGCAGTTTAGGAACAGGGGGCTTGGAGGGCTACACCTTC. The V call is TRBV28, the J call TRBJ1-2, with 9 positions matching TRBD1. Germline CDR1 is MDHEN and CDR2 is SYDVKM. This CDR3 is 15 amino acids long. The V segment lost 2 bases and the J segment 8 bases; nucleotides outside the gene matches: 9.